One TCR beta chain is described in this entry. Here immunoSEQ multiplex PCR was the method, and the copy in TCRdb shows in-frame clones only, minus some. The sample consists of some 60,000 clones, 89% of them appearing once. Germline V gene lookup returns CDR1 DFQATT and CDR2 SNEGSKA (reference sequence). Deletions cut 6 bases from V and 6 bases from J, with 11 bases between. CDR3 size: 11 residues. This sample was included in a study of T cell changes during pregnancy in multiple sclerosis. The sequencing used peripheral blood, collected after pregnancy. The chain combines TRBV20-1 with TRBJ1-1, with no clear D. This receptor was taken from a female donor with multiple sclerosis, enrolled in a pregnancy study. The CDR3 bases are TGCAGTGCCGGCGGGATCGCTGAAGCTTTCTTT. Its translation is CSAGGIAEAFF.